Following are 14 T cell receptor beta chains from one sample sequenced in a study of post-analysis software for immune sequencing data. The study, taken as a whole, reports: With TRBV5-6, TRBV5-1 and TRBV20-1 included, about five TRBV segments were more frequent in patients than in controls.

Prepared libraries of TCR beta cDNA carried unique molecular identifiers. Via MiXCR, TCRdb re-called the PCR reads, giving one row per CDR3 protein. The table lists 350,000 to 450,000 distinct CDR3 sequences, approximately 38% of them singletons, with 10% to 15% in the top ten. These TCRs are of unknown antigen specificity. The sample taken for sequencing was blood. The receptor source for this set is a girl between 10 and 17 years old with multiple sclerosis.

This clonotype was observed a handful of times. CDR3 coding DNA: TGTGCCAGCAGTTTTAGTGACAGGAACACTGAAGCTTTCTTT. As protein: CASSFSDRNTEAFF. This chain links TRBV28 with TRBJ1-1; possible D gene TRBD1, 5 bases. This CDR3 has 14 amino acids. Trimming pared 3 bases from V and 1 base from J, leaving 9 bases between. The germline V gene encodes CDR1 MDHEN and CDR2 SYDVKM.

V usage is TRBV20-1 and J usage is TRBJ1-2; no definite D call. Germline loops: CDR1 DFQATT, CDR2 SNEGSKA (reference sequence). V lost 0 bases and J 5 bases, leaving 7 bases between the germline ends. The CDR3 is 12 amino acids. CDR3 in DNA: TGCAGTGCTAGAGACGACCTTTATGGCTACACCTTC. It yields the protein CSARDDLYGYTF.

The chain is built from TRBV4-1 and TRBJ2-1; 7 nucleotides agree with TRBD2. Trimming took 3 bases from V and 2 from J; bases not matched to a gene: 16. The CDR3 has 19 residues. Germline assignment: CDR1 MGHRA and CDR2 YSYEKL. CDR3: CASSHGLGRGKATYNEQFF. DNA for the CDR3: TGCGCCAGCAGCCATGGGTTGGGGCGGGGGAAAGCTACCTACAATGAGCAGTTCTTC.

V is TRBV7-9 and J is TRBJ2-6; D unresolved. Germline V gene sequence: CDR1 SEHNR, CDR2 FQNEAQ (reference sequence). The CDR3 covers 17 residues. Trimming shortened V by 8 bases and J by 0 bases, and 17 bases separated the two germline ends. The CDR3 bases are TGTGCCAGCCAGAGGACGGACGCAGCCTCTGGGGCCAACGTCCTGACTTTC. This translates into CASQRTDAASGANVLTF.

The chain couples TRBV5-1 to TRBJ2-1; 7 bases align to TRBD2. Germline trimming cut 6 bases from V and 2 bases from J; bases unmatched to any gene: 2. Germline CDR1 and CDR2: SGHRS and YFSETQ. This CDR3 region has 13 residues. The CDR3: CASTRETYNEQFF. The CDR3 bases are TGCGCCAGCACGCGGGAGACCTACAATGAGCAGTTCTTC.

V gene TRBV9 combines with J gene TRBJ1-4; 9 positions agree with TRBD1. The V gene end was trimmed by 0 bases and the J gene end by 8 bases; junction bases not matched to a gene: 8. Germline loops: CDR1 SGDLS, CDR2 YYNGEE. CDR3 size: 16 residues. Here the CDR3 reads CASSVGTGTGREKLFF. CDR3 sequence (DNA): TGTGCCAGCAGCGTAGGAACCGGGACAGGGCGAGAAAAACTGTTTTTT.

A remark on this clonotype: A much larger clonotype is one base distant, so this may be a read error. The chain links TRBV20-1 to TRBJ2-1; 8 bases line up with TRBD1. The assigned J gene may be wrong: the sequence end matches TRBJ2-7 better. Germline lookup yields CDR1 DFQATT and CDR2 SNEGSKA (reference sequence). This CDR3 has 17 residues. CDR3 sequence (DNA): TGCAGTGCTAGAGCCCCGACAGGGGTCAGCTCCTACAATGAGCAGTACTTC. This codes for CSARAPTGVSSYNEQYF.

Worth noting for this clonotype: One end of the junction is discordant with germline, which a read error may explain. The chain has TRBV28 and TRBJ2-2, with TRBD1 matching over 11 bases. Germline V lookup: CDR1 MDHEN, CDR2 SYDVKM. This CDR3 is 14 amino acids long. The chain's CDR3 is CASRWTGGTGERFF. CDR3 in DNA: TGTGCCAGCCGCTGGACAGGGGGCACCGGGGAGCGGTTTTTT. The full variable domain, rest sourced from reference TRBV28 and TRBJ2-2, is DVKVTQSSRYLVKRTGEKVFLECVQDMDHENMFWYRQDPGLGLRLIYFSYDVKMKEKGDIPEGYSVSREKKERFSLILESASTNQTSMYLCASRWTGGTGERFFGEGSRLTVL.

The genes are TRBV5-1 and TRBJ1-1; the D gene is possibly TRBD1 (5 bases). V lost 3 bases to trimming and J lost 2 bases, with 11 bases between them. The CDR3 runs to 14 residues. Germline CDR1 is SGHRS and CDR2 is YFSETQ. The CDR3 sequence is CASSSMTANTEAFF. The CDR3 DNA reads TGCGCCAGCAGCTCAATGACAGCTAACACTGAAGCTTTCTTT.

V is TRBV13 and J is TRBJ1-1; TRBD1 is a possible D gene (5 bases). Germline loops: CDR1 PRHDT, CDR2 FYEKMQ (reference sequence). The CDR3 is made up of 15 amino acids. V was clipped by 5 bases and J by 1 base, with 14 bases between them. As DNA, the CDR3 is TGTGCCAGCAGCCCCCCCAATACAGGGAACACTGAAGCTTTCTTT. It yields the protein CASSPPNTGNTEAFF.

This clonotype turned up a few times. J is TRBJ2-1 and V is TRBV6-2 or TRBV6-3; 10 bases line up with TRBD2. Germline trimming cut 5 bases from V and 10 bases from J; bases unmatched to any gene: 2. This CDR3 spans 12 amino acids. Per germline, CDR1 MNHEY and CDR2 SVGEGT. The CDR3 spells CASSSGGGEQFF. The CDR3, as DNA: TGTGCCAGCAGTAGCGGGGGGGGAGAGCAGTTCTTC.

The chain carries TRBV20-1 and TRBJ2-1; the D call may be TRBD1 or TRBD2 (5 bases each). The germline CDR1 and CDR2 sequences are DFQATT and SNEGSKA (reference sequence). V was trimmed by 5 bases and J by 6 bases, leaving 20 bases between them. CDR3 length: 15 residues. In DNA form, the CDR3 reads TGCAGTGCTCCCCCCCCGGGGCAGCAGCGCAATGAGCAGTTCTTC. This gives the protein CSAPPPGQQRNEQFF.

The rearrangement joins TRBV11-2 to TRBJ1-1, with a weak D call TRBD1 (5 bases). V gave up 5 bases and J gave up 11 bases, with 12 bases separating them. This CDR3 is 11 amino acids long. Germline V gives CDR1 SGHAT, CDR2 FQNNGV. CDR3 residues: CASSVGAEAFF. The CDR3 bases are TGTGCCAGCAGCGTCGGGGCGGAGGCTTTCTTT.

This clonotype appeared a few times. The J gene is TRBJ2-7, the V gene TRBV5-6; unclear D gene. V dropped 2 bases and J dropped 0 bases, with 9 bases sitting between them. Germline V gene lookup returns CDR1 SGHDT and CDR2 YYEEEE. The CDR3 sequence is 14 residues long. The CDR3 DNA follows: TGTGCCAGCAGCTTCTGGGCGGTCTCCTACGAGCAGTACTTC. Translation gives CASSFWAVSYEQYF.